This entry is about one TCR beta chain. As yet, its antigen is unknown. The repertoire was sequenced with immunoSEQ multiplex PCR; TCRdb's copy has only in-frame clones and lacks some. The sample shows approximately 280,000 clones, 76% of them seen only once. The record originates from a study of cytotoxic CD8 clonotypes in ibrutinib-treated CLL. Turning to the study itself: The subjects consisted of ten to twelve relapsed/refractory and more than 14 treatment-naive individuals, with some 17 IGHV unmutated. Whole-study results and caveats: Rare overall, public clonotypes shrank or held steady under therapy. Baseline clonality exceeded age-matched healthy donors and tracked circulating CD8+ T-cell counts.

TCR beta libraries used around 2.2 micrograms of genomic DNA from cryopreserved PBMCs. Germline loops: CDR1 WSHSY, CDR2 SAAADI. Trimming took 9 bases from V and 5 from J; bases not matched to a gene: 6. The CDR3 runs to 12 residues. The V call is TRBV10-2, the J call TRBJ2-5; 7 bases are shared with TRBD1. The sequencing used PBMCs, collected at disease progression, from a patient treated with ibrutinib. The clonotype originates from a human donor with chronic lymphocytic leukemia. CDR3 amino acids: CASTGQVETQYF. The CDR3 bases are TGCGCCAGTACCGGACAGGTTGAGACCCAGTACTTC.